Presented here are 31 T cell receptor beta chains from one specimen sequenced in a study of shared T cell receptors in the human thymus. The data were produced by immunoSEQ multiplex PCR, yet TCRdb's version contains in-frame clones alone and is incomplete. The sample has more than 550,000 clones, roughly 88% seen once. This same sample was also taken into another study, of human thymus T cells.

Sequencing was performed on thymocytes. These receptors all stem from a girl under three years old with a congenital heart defect.

The rearrangement uses TRBV2 and TRBJ2-5; no clear D gene. V lost 3 bases, J lost 4 bases, and 9 bases lay in between. The CDR3 length is 13 residues. Looked up from germline, CDR1 is SNHLY and CDR2 is FYNNEI. CDR3 sequence reads: CASSDSIGETQYF. In nucleotides, the CDR3 is TGTGCCAGCAGTGATTCCATCGGAGAGACCCAGTACTTC.

The chain uses TRBV5-1 and TRBJ2-2; weak D call: TRBD1 (6 bases). V was clipped by 0 bases and J by 0 bases, with 6 bases between them. The CDR3 has 15 residues. Germline V gene data show CDR1 as SGHRS and CDR2 as YFSETQ. Here the CDR3 reads CASSLDRANTGELFF. The CDR3 nucleotides read TGCGCCAGCAGCTTGGACAGGGCGAACACCGGGGAGCTGTTTTTT. The variable domain in full, with the rest retrieved from reference TRBV5-1 and TRBJ2-2, is KAGVTQTPRYLIKTRGQQVTLSCSPISGHRSVSWYQQTPGQGLQFLFEYFSETQRNKGNFPGRFSGRQFSNSRSEMNVSTLELGDSALYLCASSLDRANTGELFFGEGSRLTVL.

V usage is TRBV5-5 and J usage is TRBJ1-1; TRBD1 might be the D (5 bases). Germline V lookup: CDR1 SGHKS, CDR2 YYEKEE (reference sequence). This CDR3 contains 16 residues. Trimming shortened V by 4 bases and J by 0 bases, and 16 bases separated the two germline ends. The CDR3: CASSPGTHIMNTEAFF. For the CDR3, the DNA is TGTGCCAGCAGCCCCGGGACTCACATAATGAACACTGAAGCTTTCTTT.

The chain links TRBV5-4 to TRBJ2-3; no reliable D call. This CDR3 is 14 amino acids long. Per germline, CDR1 SGHNT and CDR2 YYREEE (reference sequence). Trimming left V 0 bases short and J 0 bases short, with 5 bases between. CDR3 coding DNA: TGTGCCAGCAGCTTGGCGTATAGCACAGATACGCAGTATTTT. Residues: CASSLAYSTDTQYF. The whole variable domain, filled in from reference TRBV5-4 and TRBJ2-3, reads ETGVTQSPTHLIKTRGQQVTLRCSSQSGHNTVSWYQQALGQGPQFIFQYYREEENGRGNFPPRFSGLQFPNYSSELNVNALELDDSALYLCASSLAYSTDTQYFGPGTRLTVL.

The chain is built from TRBV7-8 and TRBJ1-1; perhaps TRBD1 as D (5 bases). Trimming took off 0 bases at V and 1 base at J, with 9 bases between the two ends. The CDR3 runs 15 residues. Germline CDR1 and CDR2: SGHVS and FQNEAQ. The CDR3 region has the DNA TGTGCCAGCAGCTTAGCGACAGTAGAGAACACTGAAGCTTTCTTT. Residues: CASSLATVENTEAFF.

This clone was counted between two and nine times. This chain links TRBV4-3 with TRBJ2-3, with TRBD1 identical over 9 bases. V lost 0 bases, J lost 2 bases, and 9 bases stayed unmatched. The CDR3 consists of 18 residues. In germline, CDR1 is LGHNA, CDR2 YSLEER. The CDR3 protein is CASSQDIPHRGLTDTQYF. The CDR3 DNA follows: TGCGCCAGCAGCCAAGATATCCCCCACAGGGGGCTCACAGATACGCAGTATTTT.

V gene TRBV4-1 combines with J gene TRBJ2-2, with 9 bases matching TRBD2. Germline lookup yields CDR1 MGHRA and CDR2 YSYEKL. V was pared by 0 bases and J by 7 bases, with 15 bases of the junction left unmatched. This CDR3 region has 19 residues. CDR3 nucleotide sequence: TGCGCCAGCAGCCAAGATCGGGCAAGCGGGGGGCCCCTGAGCGGGGAGCTGTTTTTT. Its translation is CASSQDRASGGPLSGELFF.

The rearrangement joins TRBV5-5 to TRBJ1-6; no definite D call. CDR1 is SGHKS and CDR2 is YYEKEE in the germline V gene (reference sequence). The length of the CDR3 is 13 residues. Trimming stripped 1 base from V and 9 bases from J, with 8 bases between. The CDR3: CASSLYRGSPLHF. CDR3 bases: TGTGCCAGCAGCTTGTACCGGGGTTCACCCCTCCACTTT.

The chain links TRBV6-1 to TRBJ1-1, with TRBD1 identical over 9 bases. Unmatched junction bases numbered 9, after V lost 7 bases and J lost 6 bases. The CDR3 totals 14 residues. CDR1 MNHNS and CDR2 SASEGT come from the germline V gene. The CDR3 DNA sequence: TGTGCCAGCACTCCGGACAGGGGAATCTCTGAAGCTTTCTTT. It codes for CASTPDRGISEAFF.

The gene calls are TRBV18 and TRBJ2-1; maybe TRBD1 (7 bases). V lost 2 bases to trimming and J lost 6 bases, with 17 bases between them. This CDR3 region has 16 residues. The V gene's germline CDR1 is KGHSH and CDR2 LQKENI. The CDR3 sequence is CASSPKDREATNEQFF. The CDR3 nucleotides are TGTGCCAGCTCACCAAAAGACAGGGAGGCCACCAATGAGCAGTTCTTC.

The sample holds one count of this clone. The chain couples TRBV6-1 to TRBJ2-3, with a tentative D call TRBD2 (6 bases). V lost 6 bases and J 4 bases, leaving 14 bases between the germline ends. Germline lookup yields CDR1 MNHNS and CDR2 SASEGT. The length of the CDR3 is 14 residues. The CDR3 loop reads CASRRLVSSDTQYF. The CDR3 region has the DNA TGTGCCAGCAGAAGACTAGTATCGTCAGATACGCAGTATTTT.

CDR3 nucleotide sequence: TGTGCCAGCAGCTTAGGACAGTGGGGAGCTTTCTTT. Translating gives CASSLGQWGAFF. The chain uses TRBV7-8 and TRBJ1-1; a weak D match, TRBD1 (5 bases). Germline V gene lookup returns CDR1 SGHVS and CDR2 FQNEAQ. The V end lost 1 base, the J end lost 10 bases, and 10 bases lay between the germline ends. The CDR3 is made up of 12 amino acids.

V and J are TRBV9 and TRBJ1-3; tentative D call: TRBD1 (6 bases). The CDR3 spans 15 residues. Trimming stripped 4 bases from V and 0 bases from J, with 11 bases between. CDR1 and CDR2 (germline): SGDLS, YYNGEE. DNA for the CDR3: TGTGCCAGCAGCACCAGGGGCCACTCTGGAAACACCATATATTTT. It codes for CASSTRGHSGNTIYF.

The chain carries TRBV5-1 and TRBJ1-1; a possible D gene is TRBD1 (5 bases). Germline-derived CDR1 and CDR2 are SGHRS and YFSETQ. V lost 0 bases and J 3 bases, leaving 21 bases between the germline ends. This CDR3 spans 18 amino acids. The CDR3 bases are TGCGCCAGCAGCTTGGAGAACGGTAACGGGGGAGGAGACACTGAAGCTTTCTTT. Translated: CASSLENGNGGGDTEAFF.

J is TRBJ2-1 and V is TRBV7-6; 7 bases are shared with TRBD1. V dropped 5 bases and J dropped 4; count of bases not matched to a gene: 14. Germline V gene sequence: CDR1 SGHVS, CDR2 FNYEAQ. This CDR3 has 17 amino acids. Here the CDR3 reads CASSPTGARFFYNEQFF. In nucleotides, the CDR3 is TGTGCCAGCAGCCCCACAGGGGCCCGCTTTTTTTACAATGAGCAGTTCTTC. The full variable domain, with the rest looked up from reference TRBV7-6 and TRBJ2-1, is GAGVSQSPRYKVTKRGQDVALRCDPISGHVSLYWYRQALGQGPEFLTYFNYEAQQDKSGLPNDRFSAERPEGSISTLTIQRTEQRDSAMYRCASSPTGARFFYNEQFFGPGTRLTVL.

The chain combines TRBV5-1 with TRBJ1-2, with a possible D match to TRBD1 (6 bases). Germline V lookup: CDR1 SGHRS, CDR2 YFSETQ. The V and J ends lost 7 bases and 5 bases respectively, with 30 bases between them. The CDR3 runs 18 residues. The CDR3 here is CASQLTGPSWGPNYGYTF. The CDR3 DNA is TGCGCCAGCCAGCTCACAGGGCCTTCCTGGGGTCCCAATTATGGCTACACCTTC.

This chain joins TRBV29-1 and TRBJ2-1; 9 bases fit TRBD1. Germline-derived CDR1 and CDR2 are SQVTM and ANQGSEA. CDR3 length equals 15 residues. Losses at the gene ends were 6 bases for V and 2 bases for J; bases not matched to a gene: 8. CDR3 DNA sequence: TGCAGCGTCCTCTTAGGGACAGGGACCTACAATGAGCAGTTCTTC. It encodes CSVLLGTGTYNEQFF.

This chain links TRBV12-5 with TRBJ2-2; TRBD2 matches 7 bases. The ends lost 3 bases at V and 0 bases at J; junction bases unmatched: 7. CDR3 length: 17 amino acids. CDR1 LGHNT and CDR2 FRNRAP come from the germline V gene. DNA for the CDR3: TGTGCTAGTGGTTTCCGAGGGAGGGGAGCGAACACCGGGGAGCTGTTTTTT. Translated: CASGFRGRGANTGELFF.

V gene TRBV6-1 combines with J gene TRBJ1-2, with 10 bases lining up with TRBD1. Germline loops: CDR1 MNHNS, CDR2 SASEGT. Unmatched junction bases numbered 18, after V lost 1 base and J lost 4 bases. The CDR3 length is 20 residues. The CDR3 region has the DNA TGTGCCAGCAGTGAAGGCTACTACGCGGGACAGGGGCCGATGTGCTATGGCTACACCTTC. Its translation is CASSEGYYAGQGPMCYGYTF.

This clone was picked up a small number of times. The chain carries TRBV4-2 and TRBJ2-5; D possibly corresponds to TRBD1 (6 bases). The V and J ends lost 0 bases and 3 bases respectively, with 11 bases between them. This CDR3 has 15 residues. Germline CDR1 LGHNA, CDR2 YNFKEQ. For the CDR3, the DNA is TGTGCCAGCAGCCAAGATGTGAACAGGGAAGAGACCCAGTACTTC. Translation: CASSQDVNREETQYF.

This clone was observed a few times. V and J are TRBV6-5 and TRBJ1-2, with no clear D. Germline values: CDR1 MNHEY, CDR2 SVGAGI. The length of the CDR3 is 14 residues. The germline V and J ends were trimmed by 0 bases and 3 bases, with 8 bases remaining between them. CDR3: CASSYSARDYGYTF. The CDR3 nucleotides read TGTGCCAGCAGTTACTCAGCGCGGGACTATGGCTACACCTTC.

This chain joins TRBV28 and TRBJ2-4, with TRBD1 matching over 10 bases. The CDR3 covers 16 residues. V trimming: 6 bases; J trimming: 2 bases; junction bases outside the gene matches: 7. Per germline, CDR1 MDHEN and CDR2 SYDVKM. The CDR3 nucleotides are TGTGCCAGCAGAGAGACAGGGGGCCTATCCAAAAACATTCAGTACTTC. This gives the protein CASRETGGLSKNIQYF.

The rearrangement uses TRBV10-3 and TRBJ2-7; 7 nucleotides match TRBD2. Germline V lookup: CDR1 ENHRY, CDR2 SYGVKD. The junction had 8 bases not matched to a gene; V was cut back by 0 bases and J by 6 bases. This CDR3 region has 15 residues. CDR3: CAISESGEGRVEQYF. The CDR3 DNA sequence: TGTGCCATCAGTGAGTCGGGGGAGGGTCGGGTCGAGCAGTACTTC.

This chain joins TRBV12-5 and TRBJ1-4; 9 positions match TRBD1. The CDR3 totals 17 residues. Germline loops: CDR1 LGHNT, CDR2 FRNRAP. With 7 bases clipped from V and 3 bases from J, the junction kept 12 bases outside the gene matches. In DNA form, the CDR3 reads TGTGCTAGTGCCATCCTTACAGGGGGCGCCCCTAATGAAAAACTGTTTTTT. It encodes CASAILTGGAPNEKLFF.

The chain recombines TRBV29-1 with TRBJ2-3; 8 bases match TRBD1. The CDR3 contains 13 residues. V shed 3 bases and J 5 bases; nucleotides not matched to a gene: 4. Germline V CDR1 and CDR2: SQVTM, ANQGSEA. The CDR3, as DNA: TGCAGCGTTGAGCAGGGGGCTGGAGATACGCAGTATTTT. It codes for CSVEQGAGDTQYF.

The chain links TRBV7-2 to TRBJ2-7; 10 nucleotides match TRBD1. CDR1 is SGHTA and CDR2 is FQGNSA in the germline V gene. The CDR3 contains 15 residues. The V and J ends lost 5 bases and 3 bases, in that order; junction bases with no gene match: 7. The CDR3 coding sequence is TGTGCCAGCAGCCCGAACGGGACAGGGGTCTACGAGCAGTACTTC. Its translation: CASSPNGTGVYEQYF.

The chain joins TRBV5-4 to TRBJ1-1; perhaps TRBD1 as D (6 bases). Deletions cut 5 bases from V and 7 bases from J, with 15 bases between. CDR3 size: 13 residues. Germline V CDR1 and CDR2: SGHNT, YYREEE (reference sequence). CDR3 residues: CASSAELRGEAFF. CDR3 DNA: TGTGCCAGCAGTGCAGAACTCAGGGGTGAAGCTTTCTTT.

V is TRBV4-1 and J is TRBJ1-2, with a weak D call TRBD1 (5 bases). The V end lost 4 bases, the J end lost 7 bases, and 13 bases lay between the germline ends. The CDR3 is made up of 13 amino acids. Germline V gene data show CDR1 as MGHRA and CDR2 as YSYEKL. CDR3 sequence: CASSRHPGPGYTF. DNA for the CDR3: TGCGCCAGCAGCCGTCACCCAGGGCCTGGCTACACCTTC.

The rearrangement joins TRBV9 to TRBJ1-1, with 9 bases lining up with TRBD1. This CDR3 is 14 amino acids long. V trimming: 2 bases; J trimming: 5 bases; junction bases outside the gene matches: 4. Germline assignment: CDR1 SGDLS and CDR2 YYNGEE. The DNA for the CDR3 is TGTGCCAGCAGCGTTGGACAGGGGATGACTGAAGCTTTCTTT. Amino acids: CASSVGQGMTEAFF. The full variable domain, completed using reference TRBV9 and TRBJ1-1, is DSGVTQTPKHLITATGQRVTLRCSPRSGDLSVYWYQQSLDQGLQFLIQYYNGEERAKGNILERFSAQQFPDLHSELNLSSLELGDSALYFCASSVGQGMTEAFFGQGTRLTVV.

The chain uses TRBV5-1 and TRBJ1-3; D is uncertain. Germline loops: CDR1 SGHRS, CDR2 YFSETQ. The CDR3 has 15 residues. V gave up 4 bases and J gave up 0 bases, with 11 bases separating them. The CDR3 protein is CASSQIPSSGNTIYF. In nucleotides, the CDR3 is TGCGCCAGCAGCCAGATCCCCAGCTCTGGAAACACCATATATTTT.

The chain links TRBV25-1 to TRBJ2-7; 10 bases agree with TRBD1. Germline V gene lookup returns CDR1 MGHDK and CDR2 SYGVNS. J was trimmed by 5 bases and V by 3 bases; bases with no gene match: 7. The CDR3 length is 15 residues. The CDR3 DNA reads as TGTGCCAGCAGTGAGGGGGGGGACAGGGGAAACGAGCAGTACTTC. Amino acids: CASSEGGDRGNEQYF.